The 12 T cell receptor beta chains presented below share a single source sample, sequenced in a study of T cell changes during pregnancy in multiple sclerosis. Profiled with immunoSEQ multiplex PCR; TCRdb holds only in-frame clones, not every one. The data show about 67,000 clones, with about 93% seen just once and roughly 1.7% held by the top ten. The source material was peripheral blood, sampled in the first trimester of pregnancy. Source of these receptors: a female donor in good health, enrolled as a control in a pregnancy study.

The chain links TRBV7-8 to TRBJ1-2; D not resolved. V lost 5 bases to trimming and J lost 0 bases, with 13 bases between them. The CDR3 loop spans 15 amino acids. Germline V lookup: CDR1 SGHVS, CDR2 FQNEAQ. This chain's CDR3 is CASSAQPGSNYGYTF. CDR3 sequence (DNA): TGTGCCAGCAGCGCGCAACCGGGGTCTAACTATGGCTACACCTTC.

The chain employs TRBV28 and TRBJ1-1; the D gene is possibly TRBD1 (6 bases). The CDR3 is 15 residues long. Germline V CDR1 and CDR2: MDHEN, SYDVKM. The V and J ends lost 5 bases and 4 bases respectively, with 17 bases between them. CDR3 sequence reads: CASSPFVRGSTEAFF. The CDR3 nucleotides are TGTGCCAGCAGTCCGTTTGTCAGGGGATCCACTGAAGCTTTCTTT. Complete variable domain (other parts from reference TRBV28 and TRBJ1-1): DVKVTQSSRYLVKRTGEKVFLECVQDMDHENMFWYRQDPGLGLRLIYFSYDVKMKEKGDIPEGYSVSREKKERFSLILESASTNQTSMYLCASSPFVRGSTEAFFGQGTRLTVV.

The V and J genes are TRBV27 and TRBJ2-3, with D possibly TRBD1 on 5 matching bases. V gave up 5 bases and J gave up 9 bases, with 18 bases separating them. CDR3 size: 14 residues. Per germline, CDR1 MNHEY and CDR2 SMNVEV (reference sequence). For the CDR3, the DNA is TGTGCCAGCAGTCCTAAAAAGACAGTCAAAACGCAGTATTTT. Amino acid sequence: CASSPKKTVKTQYF.

The V call is TRBV5-1, the J call TRBJ2-7; a weak D match, TRBD1 (6 bases). Trimming removed 4 bases from V and 1 base from J, with 12 bases in between. The germline gives CDR1 SGHRS, CDR2 YFSETQ. The length of the CDR3 is 14 residues. CDR3 bases: TGCGCCAGCAGCGCGAGTGGACAGTCCTACGAGCAGTACTTC. It encodes CASSASGQSYEQYF.

This chain joins TRBV19 and TRBJ1-5; D is perhaps TRBD1 (5 bases). Germline V lookup: CDR1 LNHDA, CDR2 SQIVND (reference sequence). CDR3 size: 16 residues. Trimming removed 5 bases at V and 5 bases at J, with 19 bases between. In DNA, the CDR3 is TGTGCCAGTAGTTCGCCCGCAGGGTTGAGTTATCAGCCCCAGCATTTT. This translates into CASSSPAGLSYQPQHF.

The chain uses TRBV7-6 and TRBJ2-7; TRBD2 matches at 8 bases. The germline CDR1 and CDR2 sequences are SGHVS and FNYEAQ. J was trimmed by 4 bases and V by 3 bases; bases with no gene match: 2. The length of the CDR3 is 13 residues. Here the CDR3 reads CASSFSGKYEQYF. CDR3 nucleotide sequence: TGTGCCAGCAGCTTTAGCGGGAAGTACGAGCAGTACTTC.

V and J are TRBV4-2 and TRBJ2-5, with 10 bases that match TRBD2. Germline loops: CDR1 LGHNA, CDR2 YNFKEQ. The CDR3 totals 17 residues. V was pared by 2 bases and J by 2 bases, with 8 bases of the junction left unmatched. CDR3 sequence: CASSQPQAGGGQETQYF. In DNA, the CDR3 is TGTGCCAGCAGCCAACCGCAAGCGGGAGGGGGGCAAGAGACCCAGTACTTC.

CDR3 nucleotides: TGCGCCAGCAGCTTGGGTGTAGGGGCAACTAATGAAAAACTGTTTTTT. Its translation: CASSLGVGATNEKLFF. V usage is TRBV5-1 and J usage is TRBJ1-4, with a possible D match to TRBD1 (5 bases). CDR3 length: 16 residues. The germline V gene encodes CDR1 SGHRS and CDR2 YFSETQ. V lost 0 bases to trimming and J lost 0 bases, with 9 bases between them.

The chain employs TRBV15 and TRBJ2-3, with D perhaps matching TRBD2 (6 bases). Germline CDR1 and CDR2: LNHNV and YYDKDF (reference sequence). The CDR3 extends over 13 amino acids. Trimming cost V 0 bases and J 9 bases, with 10 bases left between them. The CDR3 loop is CATSRERRETQYF. The DNA of the CDR3 is TGTGCCACCAGCAGAGAAAGGCGGGAAACGCAGTATTTT.

The gene calls are TRBV28 and TRBJ2-1; TRBD2 matches at 8 bases. The CDR3 runs to 15 residues. V lost 3 bases and J lost 6; bases outside the gene matches: 7. Germline V gene lookup returns CDR1 MDHEN and CDR2 SYDVKM. The DNA of the CDR3 is TGTGCCAGCAGTTTTCCGGGAGGGCGATCCAATGAGCAGTTCTTC. Its translation is CASSFPGGRSNEQFF.

The V gene is TRBV19, the J gene TRBJ1-2, with TRBD1 identical over 7 bases. The V and J ends lost 0 bases and 6 bases, in that order; junction bases with no gene match: 7. This CDR3 has 15 residues. The V gene's germline CDR1 is LNHDA and CDR2 SQIVND (reference sequence). CDR3 DNA sequence: TGTGCCAGTAGTATAGATCTCGAGGGGGCTGATGGCTACACCTTC. Translation: CASSIDLEGADGYTF.

DNA of the CDR3: TGTGCCAGCAGCTTATTAGTCGGGACTAGCGCTTCGTACGAGCAGTACTTC. Translated, it gives CASSLLVGTSASYEQYF. V gene TRBV11-1 combines with J gene TRBJ2-7; 10 nucleotides line up with TRBD2. CDR3 length: 17 amino acids. V shed 2 bases, J shed 4 bases, and the junction held 11 bases outside the gene matches. Germline V gene lookup returns CDR1 SGHAT and CDR2 FQDESV (reference sequence).